This T cell receptor beta chain stems from a study of control samples from healthy donors and cancer patients. After removal of 3 bases from V and 2 bases from J, the junction contained 6 bases not matched to a gene. The CDR3 runs 16 residues. The germline CDR1 and CDR2 sequences are MGHDK and SYGVNS. Profiled with immunoSEQ multiplex PCR; TCRdb holds only in-frame clones, not every one. In the table there are around 97,000 clones, 80% to 90% of which are singletons. This sequence originates from a man in his sixties with lung cancer. V gene TRBV25-1 combines with J gene TRBJ2-5; 10 bases are a match to TRBD2. What was sequenced was PBMCs. The CDR3 sequence is CASSDPSGGAQETQYF. CDR3 coding DNA: TGTGCCAGCAGTGACCCCAGCGGGGGGGCTCAAGAGACCCAGTACTTC.